This is a list of T cell receptor beta chains from one sample in a study of cytomegalovirus exposure and HLA in healthy donors. Repertoires were generated with immunoSEQ multiplex PCR, while TCRdb's copy carries only in-frame clones and drops some. The table has some 78,000 clones, 80% seen once. The sample consisted of PBMCs. The source is a man aged 45-65 years in good health and CMV-seropositive. The CDR3 runs from the conserved cysteine through the conserved F or W. A D gene is named only where the DNA matches it firmly. Some rows mark clone size as missing; the rest say once, few, many or name a class of expanded clone.

J gene,V gene,clone size,D gene,CDR3 protein,CDR3 DNA
TRBJ2-1,TRBV27,few,TRBD2,CASSLPTSGVYNEQFF,TGTGCCAGCAGTTTACCGACTAGCGGAGTATACAATGAGCAGTTCTTC
TRBJ1-1,TRBV7-2,NA,NA,CASSLVGGNTEAFF,TGTGCCAGCAGCTTAGTAGGGGGTAACACTGAAGCTTTCTTT
TRBJ1-5,TRBV6-1,NA,TRBD1,CASREDRVQPQHF,TGTGCCAGCAGAGAGGACAGGGTTCAGCCCCAGCATTTT
TRBJ2-1,TRBV7-6,NA,TRBD1,CASSWGGQGPYNEQFF,TGTGCCAGCAGCTGGGGGGGACAGGGGCCCTACAATGAGCAGTTCTTC
TRBJ2-5,TRBV2,NA,TRBD1,CASSDPNRGQETQYF,TGTGCCAGCAGTGACCCAAACAGGGGGCAAGAGACCCAGTACTTC
TRBJ2-1,TRBV5-1,NA,NA,CASSLGQDNEQFF,TGCGCCAGCAGCTTGGGACAGGACAATGAGCAGTTCTTC
TRBJ1-1,TRBV11-3,NA,NA,CASSLGGSNTEAFF,TGTGCCAGCAGCTTAGGGGGCAGTAACACTGAAGCTTTCTTT
TRBJ2-1,TRBV6-5,NA,TRBD2,CASSWLAGGGNEQFF,TGTGCCAGCAGTTGGTTAGCGGGAGGGGGCAATGAGCAGTTCTTC
TRBJ1-5,TRBV30,once,NA,CAWAGQLNQPQHF,TGTGCCTGGGCAGGACAGCTCAATCAGCCCCAGCATTTT
TRBJ2-3,TRBV18,NA,TRBD2,CASSPIPSGSADTQYF,TGTGCCAGCTCACCAATCCCTAGCGGGAGTGCAGATACGCAGTATTTT
TRBJ1-4,TRBV5-8,NA,NA,CASSLPYSLLFF,TGTGCCAGCAGTTTGCCCTACTCGCTACTGTTTTTT
TRBJ1-5,TRBV19,NA,TRBD1,CASSIRDRGDQPQHF,TGTGCCAGTAGTATAAGGGACAGGGGGGATCAGCCCCAGCATTTT
TRBJ2-7,TRBV4-1,NA,NA,CASSSYRAYEQYF,TGCGCCAGCAGCTCCTACCGTGCCTACGAGCAGTACTTC
TRBJ2-6,TRBV5-6,NA,TRBD1,CASSGGGTGFSGANGLTF,TGTGCCAGCAGCGGTGGGGGGACAGGGTTCTCTGGGGCCAACGGCCTGACTTTC
TRBJ1-2,TRBV13,NA,TRBD1,CASQGRGGSRYGYTF,TGTGCCAGCCAGGGGAGAGGGGGCTCTCGGTATGGCTACACCTTC
TRBJ2-7,TRBV5-1,NA,NA,CASRSLREADEQYF,TGCGCCAGCAGGTCGCTGAGGGAGGCCGACGAGCAGTACTTC
TRBJ1-1,TRBV13,NA,NA,CASSLAITRAGAFF,TGTGCCAGCAGCTTAGCTATCACCCGGGCGGGGGCGTTCTTT
TRBJ2-7,TRBV19,NA,NA,CASSSGVGSYEQYF,TGTGCCAGTAGTTCGGGAGTGGGTTCCTACGAGCAGTACTTC
TRBJ2-5,TRBV19,few,TRBD1,CASSREGQGIETQYF,TGTGCCAGTAGTAGAGAGGGACAGGGGATAGAGACCCAGTACTTC
TRBJ2-5,TRBV7-2,NA,NA,CASSAAAGRETQYF,TGTGCCAGCAGCGCCGCCGCGGGTCGGGAGACCCAGTACTTC
TRBJ1-1,TRBV30,NA,NA,CAWQNLMNTEAFF,TGTGCCTGGCAGAATCTTATGAACACTGAAGCTTTCTTT
TRBJ1-1,TRBV5-1,once,TRBD1,CASSWGQGGTEAFF,TGCGCCAGCAGCTGGGGACAGGGAGGGACTGAAGCTTTCTTT
TRBJ2-7,TRBV7-8,NA,NA,CASSSPFVGHEQYF,TGTGCCAGCAGCTCTCCCTTTGTGGGCCACGAGCAGTACTTC
TRBJ2-6,TRBV4-1,NA,NA,CASSQALDPGANGLTF,TGCGCCAGCAGCCAAGCTTTGGATCCTGGGGCCAACGGCCTGACTTTC
TRBJ1-2,TRBV6-1,NA,TRBD1,CASSVYRGAGYGYTF,TGTGCCAGCAGTGTATACAGGGGGGCTGGCTATGGCTACACCTTC
TRBJ2-1,TRBV9,NA,TRBD2,CASSVRLAGEAADEQFF,TGTGCCAGCAGCGTAAGACTAGCGGGAGAGGCAGCGGATGAGCAGTTCTTC
TRBJ2-7,TRBV27,NA,TRBD1,CASSATGLHEQYF,TGTGCCAGCAGTGCGACAGGGTTACACGAGCAGTACTTC
TRBJ2-5,TRBV7-6,NA,NA,CASSHSETGLRGQETQYF,TGTGCCAGCAGCCATAGCGAGACGGGACTCCGGGGCCAAGAGACCCAGTACTTC
TRBJ2-7,TRBV19,NA,TRBD1,CASSPLSTGYYEQYF,TGTGCCAGTAGTCCTCTCTCGACAGGGTACTACGAGCAGTACTTC
TRBJ2-3,TRBV9,NA,TRBD2,CASSVRTSGRAGTDTQYF,TGTGCCAGCAGCGTCCGGACTAGCGGGAGGGCGGGGACAGATACGCAGTATTTT
TRBJ2-1,TRBV29-1,NA,TRBD1,CSQIAGTGDNEQFF,TGCAGCCAAATCGCCGGGACAGGGGACAATGAGCAGTTCTTC
TRBJ2-7,TRBV5-8,NA,NA,CASSVDRAPAYEQYF,TGTGCCAGCAGCGTGGACAGAGCCCCAGCCTACGAGCAGTACTTC
TRBJ2-3,TRBV7-9,NA,TRBD2,CASSHGLAGATDTQYF,TGTGCCAGCAGTCATGGACTAGCGGGGGCCACAGATACGCAGTATTTT
TRBJ1-1,TRBV5-1,NA,NA,CASSLEPGTNTEAFF,TGCGCCAGCAGCCTTGAGCCGGGGACAAACACTGAAGCTTTCTTT
TRBJ2-7,TRBV30,NA,TRBD2,CAWSGGRAFEQYF,TGTGCCTGGAGTGGGGGGAGGGCCTTTGAGCAGTACTTC
TRBJ2-5,TRBV7-8,few,TRBD2,CASSPIPGLAGGMGETQYF,TGTGCCAGCAGCCCCATCCCGGGACTAGCGGGAGGGATGGGAGAGACCCAGTACTTC
TRBJ1-4,TRBV2,few,NA,CASRGAGGEKLFF,TGTGCCAGCAGGGGTGCCGGGGGAGAAAAACTGTTTTTT
TRBJ1-4,TRBV12-5,NA,TRBD1,CASGRSELRDSREKLFF,TGTGCTAGTGGCCGTTCAGAGCTTAGGGACAGCCGGGAAAAACTGTTTTTT
TRBJ2-6,TRBV4-1,NA,NA,CASSATGGANVLTF,TGCGCCAGCAGCGCCACCGGGGGGGCCAACGTCCTGACTTTC
TRBJ2-3,TRBV9,NA,TRBD2,CASSLRAGGTDTQYF,TGTGCCAGCTCCCTGAGGGCGGGAGGGACAGATACGCAGTATTTT
TRBJ1-3,TRBV29-1,NA,TRBD1,CSVEATGVSGNTIYF,TGCAGCGTTGAGGCCACAGGGGTCTCTGGAAACACCATATATTTT
TRBJ2-2,TRBV29-1,NA,TRBD2,CSVTSGKGGELFF,TGCAGCGTTACTAGCGGGAAAGGCGGGGAGCTGTTTTTT
TRBJ1-1,TRBV6-1,NA,NA,CASRRPGAEAFF,TGTGCCAGCAGACGACCGGGGGCTGAAGCTTTCTTT
TRBJ2-7,TRBV27,NA,TRBD1,CASSFLGTGGYEQYF,TGTGCCAGCAGCTTTCTTGGGACAGGGGGCTACGAGCAGTACTTC
TRBJ2-3,TRBV19,NA,TRBD2,CASSTGGATSGTSTDTQYF,TGTGCCAGTAGTACCGGGGGGGCCACTAGCGGCACTAGCACAGATACGCAGTATTTT
TRBJ2-7,TRBV7-9,NA,TRBD2,CASSLLISGASYEQYF,TGTGCCAGCAGCTTACTGATTAGCGGGGCTTCCTACGAGCAGTACTTC
TRBJ2-2,TRBV7-3,NA,NA,CASSSGPNGELFF,TGTGCCAGCAGCTCCGGTCCCAACGGGGAGCTGTTTTTT
TRBJ2-1,TRBV5-1,once,TRBD2,CASSMTSGSKEQFF,TGCGCCAGCAGTATGACTAGCGGGAGTAAAGAGCAGTTCTTC
TRBJ2-2,TRBV9,once,NA,CASSVAGSVNTGELFF,TGTGCCAGCAGCGTAGCTGGTAGCGTAAACACCGGGGAGCTGTTTTTT
TRBJ2-7,TRBV7-7,NA,NA,CASSLAGGDEQYF,TGTGCTAGCAGCTTAGCTGGAGGTGACGAGCAGTACTTC
TRBJ1-1,TRBV30,NA,NA,CAWSLQLNTEAFF,TGTGCCTGGAGTCTTCAGTTGAACACTGAAGCTTTCTTT
TRBJ2-7,TRBV4-2,NA,NA,CASSLGRASEIAYEQYF,TGTGCCAGCAGCCTCGGTAGGGCTAGCGAGATTGCCTACGAGCAGTACTTC
TRBJ2-3,TRBV5-1,once,TRBD2,CASSLEDSGSLADTQYF,TGCGCCAGCAGCTTGGAGGATAGCGGGAGTCTCGCAGATACGCAGTATTTT